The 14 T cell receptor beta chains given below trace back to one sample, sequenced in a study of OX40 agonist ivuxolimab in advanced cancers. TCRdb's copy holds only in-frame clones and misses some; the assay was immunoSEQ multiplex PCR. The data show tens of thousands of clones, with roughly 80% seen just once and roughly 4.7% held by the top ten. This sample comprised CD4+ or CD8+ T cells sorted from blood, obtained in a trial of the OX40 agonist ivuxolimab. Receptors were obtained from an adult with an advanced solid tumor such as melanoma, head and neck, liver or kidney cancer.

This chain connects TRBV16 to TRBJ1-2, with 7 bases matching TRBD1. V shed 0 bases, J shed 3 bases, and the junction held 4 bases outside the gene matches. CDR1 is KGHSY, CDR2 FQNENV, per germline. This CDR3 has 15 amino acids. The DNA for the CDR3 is TGTGCCAGCAGCCAATCGGTCAGGGGGGACTATGGCTACACCTTC. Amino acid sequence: CASSQSVRGDYGYTF.

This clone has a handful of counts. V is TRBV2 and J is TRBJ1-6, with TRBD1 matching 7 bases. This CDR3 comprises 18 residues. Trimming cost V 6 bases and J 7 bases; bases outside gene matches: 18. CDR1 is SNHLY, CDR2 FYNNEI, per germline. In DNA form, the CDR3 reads TGTGCCAGCAGGGAACGGGACAGTTTTCAAATCGCAAATTCACCCCTCCACTTT. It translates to CASRERDSFQIANSPLHF.

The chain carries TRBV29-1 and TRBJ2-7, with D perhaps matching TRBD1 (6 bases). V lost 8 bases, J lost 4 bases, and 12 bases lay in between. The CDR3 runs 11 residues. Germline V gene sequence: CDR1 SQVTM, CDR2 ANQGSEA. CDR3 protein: CSTRQVYEQYF. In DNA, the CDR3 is TGCAGCACCCGACAGGTTTACGAGCAGTACTTC.

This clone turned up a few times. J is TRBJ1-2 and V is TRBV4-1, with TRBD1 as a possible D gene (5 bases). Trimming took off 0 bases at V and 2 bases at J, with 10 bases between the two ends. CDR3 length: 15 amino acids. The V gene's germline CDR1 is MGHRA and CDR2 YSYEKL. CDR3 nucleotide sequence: TGCGCCAGCAGCCAAGATCAGGGCCGAAACTATGGCTACACCTTC. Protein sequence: CASSQDQGRNYGYTF.

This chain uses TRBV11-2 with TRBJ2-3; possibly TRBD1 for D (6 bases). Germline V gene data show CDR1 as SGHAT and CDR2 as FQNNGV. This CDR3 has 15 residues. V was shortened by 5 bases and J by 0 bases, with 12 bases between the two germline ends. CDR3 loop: CASSPGHLSTDTQYF. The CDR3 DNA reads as TGTGCCAGCAGCCCGGGACATCTAAGCACAGATACGCAGTATTTT.

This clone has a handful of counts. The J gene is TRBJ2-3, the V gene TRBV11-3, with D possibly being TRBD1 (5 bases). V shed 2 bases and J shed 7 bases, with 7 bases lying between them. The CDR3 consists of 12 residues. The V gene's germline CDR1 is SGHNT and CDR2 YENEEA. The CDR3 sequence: CASSLQGNTQYF. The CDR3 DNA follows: TGTGCCAGCAGCTTACAGGGAAATACGCAGTATTTT.

CDR3 coding DNA: TGTGCCAGCAGCTTCGAAGCCACTGAAGCTTTCTTT. Translation: CASSFEATEAFF. The rearrangement joins TRBV6-6 to TRBJ1-1; D uncertain. Germline V lookup: CDR1 MNHNY, CDR2 SVGAGI (reference sequence). This CDR3 spans 12 amino acids. Trimming stripped 6 bases from V and 4 bases from J, with 9 bases between.

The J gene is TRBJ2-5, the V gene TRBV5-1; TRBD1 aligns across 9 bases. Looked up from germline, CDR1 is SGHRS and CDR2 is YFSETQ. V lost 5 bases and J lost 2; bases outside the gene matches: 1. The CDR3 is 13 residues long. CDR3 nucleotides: TGCGCCAGCAGGGACAGGGGACAAGAGACCCAGTACTTC. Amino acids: CASRDRGQETQYF.

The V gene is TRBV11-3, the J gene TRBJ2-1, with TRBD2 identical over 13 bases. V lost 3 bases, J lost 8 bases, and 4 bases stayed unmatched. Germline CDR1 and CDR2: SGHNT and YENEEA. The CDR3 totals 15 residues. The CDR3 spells CASSFGLAGVYEQFF. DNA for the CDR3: TGTGCCAGCAGCTTCGGACTAGCGGGAGTATATGAGCAGTTCTTC. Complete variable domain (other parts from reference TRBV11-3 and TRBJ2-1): EAGVVQSPRYKIIEKKQPVAFWCNPISGHNTLYWYLQNLGQGPELLIRYENEEAVDDSQLPKDRFSAERLKGVDSTLKIQPAELGDSAVYLCASSFGLAGVYEQFFGPGTRLTVL.

The DNA for the CDR3 is TGTGCCAGCAGCTCCTTTTTACGGGACAGCTCGCAAGAGACCCAGTACTTC. Its translation is CASSSFLRDSSQETQYF. This rearrangement joins TRBV7-9 to TRBJ2-5, with 7 nucleotides matching TRBD1. This CDR3 contains 17 residues. The V segment lost 4 bases and the J segment 2 bases; nucleotides outside the gene matches: 13. Germline loops: CDR1 SEHNR, CDR2 FQNEAQ (reference sequence).

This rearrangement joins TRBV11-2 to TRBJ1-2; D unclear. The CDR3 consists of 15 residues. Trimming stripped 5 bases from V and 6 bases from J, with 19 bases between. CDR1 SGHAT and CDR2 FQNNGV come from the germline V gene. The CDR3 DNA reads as TGTGCCAGCAGCCCCCCGGAAACATTTATAGATGGCTACACCTTC. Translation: CASSPPETFIDGYTF.

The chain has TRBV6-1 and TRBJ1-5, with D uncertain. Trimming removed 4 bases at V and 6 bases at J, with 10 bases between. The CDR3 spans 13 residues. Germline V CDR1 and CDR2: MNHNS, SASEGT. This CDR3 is CASSVARPQPQHF. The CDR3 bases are TGTGCCAGCAGTGTTGCCCGACCTCAGCCCCAGCATTTT.

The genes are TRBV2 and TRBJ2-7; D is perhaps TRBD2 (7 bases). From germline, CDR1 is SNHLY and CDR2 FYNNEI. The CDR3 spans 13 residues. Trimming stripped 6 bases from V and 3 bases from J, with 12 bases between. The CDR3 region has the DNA TGTGCCAGCAGGAGGGGGGGACTCTACGAGCAGTACTTC. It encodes CASRRGGLYEQYF.

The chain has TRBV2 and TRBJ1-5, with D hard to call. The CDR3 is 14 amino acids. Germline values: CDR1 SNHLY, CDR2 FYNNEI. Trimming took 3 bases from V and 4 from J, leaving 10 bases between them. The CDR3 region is CASSDPTGNQPQHF. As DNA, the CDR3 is TGTGCCAGCAGTGACCCTACTGGGAATCAGCCCCAGCATTTT.